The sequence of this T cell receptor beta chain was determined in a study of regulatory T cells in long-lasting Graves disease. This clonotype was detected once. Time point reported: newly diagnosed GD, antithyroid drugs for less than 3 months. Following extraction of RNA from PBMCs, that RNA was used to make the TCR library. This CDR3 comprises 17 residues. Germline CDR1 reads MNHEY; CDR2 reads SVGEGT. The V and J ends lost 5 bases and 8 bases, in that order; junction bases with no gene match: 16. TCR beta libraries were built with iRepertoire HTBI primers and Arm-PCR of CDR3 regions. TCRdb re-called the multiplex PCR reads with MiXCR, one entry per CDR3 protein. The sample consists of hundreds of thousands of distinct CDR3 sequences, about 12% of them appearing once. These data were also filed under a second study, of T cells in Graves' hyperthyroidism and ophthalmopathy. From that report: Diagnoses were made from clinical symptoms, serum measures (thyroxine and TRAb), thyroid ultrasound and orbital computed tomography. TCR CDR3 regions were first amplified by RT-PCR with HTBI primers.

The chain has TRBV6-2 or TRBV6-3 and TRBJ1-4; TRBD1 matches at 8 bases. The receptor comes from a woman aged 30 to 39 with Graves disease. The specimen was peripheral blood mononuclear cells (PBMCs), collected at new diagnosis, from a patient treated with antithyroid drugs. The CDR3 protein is CASSESRLQGVLEKLFF. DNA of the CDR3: TGTGCCAGCAGTGAATCGAGACTACAGGGGGTATTGGAAAAACTGTTTTTT.